This T cell receptor (beta chain) was identified in a study of OX40 agonist ivuxolimab in advanced cancers. Study observations and caveats: The study observed clonal expansion of CD4+ and CD8+ blood T cells by week 6 at 0.1 to 3.0 mg/kg.

Trimming took off 2 bases at V and 7 bases at J, with 8 bases between the two ends. The CDR3 is made up of 12 amino acids. Germline CDR1 and CDR2: SGHVS and FQNEAQ. Repertoires were generated with immunoSEQ multiplex PCR, while TCRdb's copy carries only in-frame clones and drops some. The sample carries around 80,000 clones, 92% recorded once. A note on this clone: What it binds is not known.

This TCR was sampled from an adult with an advanced solid tumor such as melanoma, head and neck, liver or kidney cancer. V is TRBV7-8 and J is TRBJ1-2; no reliable D call. Source: CD4+ or CD8+ T cells sorted from blood, taken in a trial of the OX40 agonist ivuxolimab. The DNA for the CDR3 is TGTGCCAGCAGCTTATCAGGCTCTGGCTACACCTTC. It specifies CASSLSGSGYTF.